A selection of T cell receptor beta chains follows, all from one sample in a study of cytomegalovirus exposure and HLA in healthy donors. Repertoires were generated with immunoSEQ multiplex PCR, while TCRdb's copy carries only in-frame clones and drops some. The profile covers approximately 200,000 clones, with under 80% appearing a single time and 0.2% to 0.25% taken by the ten largest. Sequenced sample: PBMCs. The source is a girl aged 2 to 9 in good health and CMV-seronegative. Each CDR3 is given with its conserved first and last residue. The D gene is left open where the match is weak. Clone sizes are given selectively: once, few, many, or a class where the clone is expanded.

J | size | D | V | CDR3 | DNA
TRBJ1-4 | few | . | TRBV7-9 | CASSPFGVTNEKLFF | TGTGCCAGCAGCCCCTTCGGGGTCACTAATGAAAAACTGTTTTTT
TRBJ1-4 | . | TRBD1 | TRBV2 | CASRTTGGGEKLFF | TGTGCCAGCCGCACGACAGGGGGGGGTGAAAAACTGTTTTTT
TRBJ1-4 | . | . | TRBV6-1 | CASSSRPREKLFF | TGTGCCAGCAGTTCTAGACCTAGGGAAAAACTGTTTTTT
TRBJ1-3 | . | . | TRBV27 | CASRWHTASGNTIYF | TGTGCCAGCAGATGGCACACCGCCTCTGGAAACACCATATATTTT
TRBJ1-4 | few | TRBD1 | TRBV5-4 | CASSFLGQATNEKLFF | TGTGCCAGCAGCTTTCTGGGACAGGCAACTAATGAAAAACTGTTTTTT
TRBJ2-7 | . | TRBD2 | TRBV6-5 | CASSTTSAVGYEQYF | TGTGCCAGCAGTACGACTAGCGCGGTAGGCTACGAGCAGTACTTC
TRBJ2-1 | once | . | TRBV9 | CASSPLADRGNSYNEQFF | TGTGCCAGCAGCCCCTTGGCAGATAGGGGCAACTCCTACAATGAGCAGTTCTTC
TRBJ2-7 | few | . | TRBV21-1 | CASRPKDFPSYEQYF | TGTGCCAGCAGACCCAAAGACTTTCCCTCCTACGAGCAGTACTTC
TRBJ1-3 | . | . | TRBV4-2 | CASSPLRGPGNTIYF | TGTGCCAGCAGCCCCCTGCGGGGTCCTGGAAACACCATATATTTT
TRBJ2-2 | . | TRBD1 | TRBV18 | CASSPTTGGNTGELFF | TGTGCCAGCTCACCTACGACAGGGGGGAACACCGGGGAGCTGTTTTTT
TRBJ2-7 | once | TRBD1 | TRBV7-9 | CASSWDRGPYEQYF | TGTGCCAGCAGCTGGGACAGGGGGCCCTACGAGCAGTACTTC
TRBJ1-1 | once | TRBD1 | TRBV2 | CASRDRENTEAFF | TGTGCCAGCAGAGACAGGGAGAACACTGAAGCTTTCTTT
TRBJ1-3 | . | . | TRBV11-2 | CASSFLDSGNTIYF | TGTGCCAGCAGCTTCTTAGACTCTGGAAACACCATATATTTT
TRBJ1-1 | few | . | TRBV19 | CASIDGAEAFF | TGTGCCAGTATCGACGGGGCTGAAGCTTTCTTT
TRBJ2-1 | . | . | TRBV30 | CAWGPGFPYNEQFF | TGTGCCTGGGGACCAGGGTTTCCCTACAATGAGCAGTTCTTC
TRBJ1-1 | . | . | TRBV5-6 | CASSLGQTEAFF | TGTGCCAGCAGCTTGGGGCAGACTGAAGCTTTCTTT
TRBJ2-3 | . | TRBD2 | TRBV5-6 | CASSSGLAGEDTDTQYF | TGTGCCAGCAGCTCGGGACTAGCGGGGGAGGACACAGATACGCAGTATTTT
TRBJ2-7 | . | . | TRBV9 | CASSVVPTYEQYF | TGTGCCAGCAGCGTAGTCCCTACCTACGAGCAGTACTTC
TRBJ2-3 | . | TRBD2 | TRBV2 | CASSLAGGPTDTQYF | TGTGCCAGCAGCCTAGCGGGAGGGCCCACAGATACGCAGTATTTT
TRBJ1-1 | . | . | TRBV29-1 | CSVEDPDSKVPMNTEAFF | TGCAGCGTTGAAGATCCCGACTCGAAAGTCCCCATGAACACTGAAGCTTTCTTT
TRBJ1-1 | . | . | TRBV28 | CATTGGIEAFF | TGTGCCACCACCGGGGGGATAGAAGCTTTCTTT
TRBJ1-2 | . | . | TRBV29-1 | CSVVTATGYTF | TGCAGCGTTGTCACAGCTACTGGCTACACCTTC
TRBJ2-7 | . | TRBD2 | TRBV27 | CASSDSGLVAVEQYF | TGTGCCAGCAGTGACTCGGGACTAGTGGCCGTCGAGCAGTACTTC
TRBJ2-1 | . | TRBD2 | TRBV7-9 | CASSMTSGRPALFF | TGTGCCAGCAGCATGACTAGCGGGAGGCCGGCTTTGTTCTTC
TRBJ1-1 | . | TRBD1 | TRBV29-1 | CSGDRGRDTEAFF | TGCAGCGGCGACAGGGGGCGGGATACTGAAGCTTTCTTT